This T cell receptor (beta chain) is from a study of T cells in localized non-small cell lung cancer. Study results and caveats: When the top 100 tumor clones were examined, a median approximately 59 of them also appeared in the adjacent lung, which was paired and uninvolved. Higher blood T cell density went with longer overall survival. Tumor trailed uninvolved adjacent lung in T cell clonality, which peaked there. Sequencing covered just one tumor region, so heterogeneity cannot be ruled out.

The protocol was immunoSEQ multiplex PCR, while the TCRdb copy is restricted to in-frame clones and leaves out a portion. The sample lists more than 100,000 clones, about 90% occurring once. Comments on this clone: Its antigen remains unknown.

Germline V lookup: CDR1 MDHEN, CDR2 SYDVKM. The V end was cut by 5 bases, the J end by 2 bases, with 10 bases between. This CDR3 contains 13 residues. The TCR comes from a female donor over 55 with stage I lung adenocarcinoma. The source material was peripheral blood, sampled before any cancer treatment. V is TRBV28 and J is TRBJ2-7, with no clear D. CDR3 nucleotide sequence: TGTGCCAGCAGTCCTAGAATACCCTACGAGCAGTACTTC. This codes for CASSPRIPYEQYF.